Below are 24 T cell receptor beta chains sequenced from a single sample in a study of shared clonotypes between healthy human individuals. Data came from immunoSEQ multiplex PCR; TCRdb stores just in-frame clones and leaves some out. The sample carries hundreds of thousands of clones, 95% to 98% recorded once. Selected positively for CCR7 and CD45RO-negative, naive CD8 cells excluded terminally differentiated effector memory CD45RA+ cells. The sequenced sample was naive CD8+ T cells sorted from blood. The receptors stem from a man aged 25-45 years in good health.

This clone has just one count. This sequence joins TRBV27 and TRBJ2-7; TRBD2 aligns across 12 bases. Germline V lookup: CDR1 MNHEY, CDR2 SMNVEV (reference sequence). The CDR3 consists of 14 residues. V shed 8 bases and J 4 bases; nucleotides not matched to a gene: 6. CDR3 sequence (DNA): TGTGCCAGCGGGCCGACTAGCGGGAGTTACGAGCAGTACTTC. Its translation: CASGPTSGSYEQYF.

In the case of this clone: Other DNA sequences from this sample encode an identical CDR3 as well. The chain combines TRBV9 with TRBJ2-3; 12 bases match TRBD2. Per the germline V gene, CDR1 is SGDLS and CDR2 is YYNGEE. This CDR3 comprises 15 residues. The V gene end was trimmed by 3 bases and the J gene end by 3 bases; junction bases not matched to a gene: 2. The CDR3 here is CASSGGTSGTDTQYF. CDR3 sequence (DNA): TGTGCCAGCAGCGGTGGGACTAGCGGGACAGATACGCAGTATTTT.

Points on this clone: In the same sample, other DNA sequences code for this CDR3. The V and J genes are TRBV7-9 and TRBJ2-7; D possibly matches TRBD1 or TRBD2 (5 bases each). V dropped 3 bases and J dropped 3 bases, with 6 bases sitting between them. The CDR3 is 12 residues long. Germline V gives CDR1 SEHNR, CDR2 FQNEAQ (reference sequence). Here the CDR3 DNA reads TGTGCCAGCAGCTTGGGGGACTACGAGCAGTACTTC. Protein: CASSLGDYEQYF.

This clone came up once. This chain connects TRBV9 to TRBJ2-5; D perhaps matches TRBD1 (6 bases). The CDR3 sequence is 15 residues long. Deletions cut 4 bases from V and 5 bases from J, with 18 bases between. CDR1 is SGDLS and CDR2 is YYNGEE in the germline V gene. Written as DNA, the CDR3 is TGTGCCAGCAGCTCGAACCTACAGGGACGGGAGACCCAGTACTTC. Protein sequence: CASSSNLQGRETQYF. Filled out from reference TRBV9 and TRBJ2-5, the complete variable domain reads DSGVTQTPKHLITATGQRVTLRCSPRSGDLSVYWYQQSLDQGLQFLIQYYNGEERAKGNILERFSAQQFPDLHSELNLSSLELGDSALYFCASSSNLQGRETQYFGPGTRLLVL.

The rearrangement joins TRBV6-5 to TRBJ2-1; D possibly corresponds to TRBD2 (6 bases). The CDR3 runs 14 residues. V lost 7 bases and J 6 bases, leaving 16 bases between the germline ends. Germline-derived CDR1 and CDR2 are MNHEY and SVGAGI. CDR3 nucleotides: TGTGCCAGCACTTATTACGTGGGGGGCAATGAGCAGTTCTTC. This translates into CASTYYVGGNEQFF.

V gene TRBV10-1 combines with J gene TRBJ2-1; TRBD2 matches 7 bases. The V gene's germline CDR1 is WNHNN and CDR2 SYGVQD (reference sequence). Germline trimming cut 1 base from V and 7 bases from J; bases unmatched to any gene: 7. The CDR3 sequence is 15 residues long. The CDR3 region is CASSELPGGRNEQFF. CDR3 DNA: TGCGCCAGCAGTGAGTTGCCGGGAGGTCGAAATGAGCAGTTCTTC.

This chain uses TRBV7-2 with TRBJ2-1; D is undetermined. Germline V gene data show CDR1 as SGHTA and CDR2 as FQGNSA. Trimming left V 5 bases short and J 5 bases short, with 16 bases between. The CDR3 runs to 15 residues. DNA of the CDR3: TGTGCCAGCAGCCAGATATCCGTCCTCGACAATGAGCAGTTCTTC. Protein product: CASSQISVLDNEQFF.

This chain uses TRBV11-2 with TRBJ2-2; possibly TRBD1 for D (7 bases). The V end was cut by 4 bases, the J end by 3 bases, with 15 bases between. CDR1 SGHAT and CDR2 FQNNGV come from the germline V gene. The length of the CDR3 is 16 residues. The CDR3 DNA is TGTGCCAGCAGCTACGGCGACAGGGACTACACCGGGGAGCTGTTTTTT. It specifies CASSYGDRDYTGELFF.

The CDR3 nucleotides read TGTGCCAGCAGTTCCGGACTAGCGGGAGTCCGCGAGCAGTACTTC. Translating gives CASSSGLAGVREQYF. J is TRBJ2-7 and V is TRBV27; 13 nucleotides agree with TRBD2. The CDR3 covers 15 residues. Germline CDR1 is MNHEY and CDR2 is SMNVEV (reference sequence). The trim removed 4 bases at V and 6 bases at J, leaving 6 bases unmatched.

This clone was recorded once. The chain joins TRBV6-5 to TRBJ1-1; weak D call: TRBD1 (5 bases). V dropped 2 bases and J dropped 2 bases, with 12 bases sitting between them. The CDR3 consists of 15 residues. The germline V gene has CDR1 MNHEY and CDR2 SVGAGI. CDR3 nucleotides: TGTGCCAGCAGTTACGAGGCAGGGAGAAACACTGAAGCTTTCTTT. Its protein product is CASSYEAGRNTEAFF.

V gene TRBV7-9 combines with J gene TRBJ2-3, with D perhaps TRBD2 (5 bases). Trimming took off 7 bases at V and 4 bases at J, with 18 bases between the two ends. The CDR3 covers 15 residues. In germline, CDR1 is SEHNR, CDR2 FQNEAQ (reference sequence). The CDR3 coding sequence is TGTGCCAGCAACCCGGAGGACGAATGGGCAGATACGCAGTATTTT. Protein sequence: CASNPEDEWADTQYF.

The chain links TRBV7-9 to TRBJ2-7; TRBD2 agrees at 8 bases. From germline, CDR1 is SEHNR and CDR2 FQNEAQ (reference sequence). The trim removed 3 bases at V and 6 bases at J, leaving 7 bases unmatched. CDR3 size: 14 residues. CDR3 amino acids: CASSFPGLEVEQYF. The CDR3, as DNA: TGTGCCAGCAGCTTCCCGGGACTAGAGGTCGAGCAGTACTTC.

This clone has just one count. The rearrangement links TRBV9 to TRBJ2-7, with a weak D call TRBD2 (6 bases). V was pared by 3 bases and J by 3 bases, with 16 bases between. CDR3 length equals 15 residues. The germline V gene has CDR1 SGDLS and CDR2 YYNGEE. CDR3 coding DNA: TGTGCCAGCAGCGCTGGGGACTTCGGGGGCTACGAGCAGTACTTC. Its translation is CASSAGDFGGYEQYF.

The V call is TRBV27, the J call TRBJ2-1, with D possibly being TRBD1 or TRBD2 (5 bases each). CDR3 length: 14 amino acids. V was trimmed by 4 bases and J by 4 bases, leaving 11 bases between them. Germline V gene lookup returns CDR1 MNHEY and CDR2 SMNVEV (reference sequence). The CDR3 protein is CASSSGRPYNEQFF. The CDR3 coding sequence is TGTGCCAGCAGTTCGGGACGGCCTTACAATGAGCAGTTCTTC.

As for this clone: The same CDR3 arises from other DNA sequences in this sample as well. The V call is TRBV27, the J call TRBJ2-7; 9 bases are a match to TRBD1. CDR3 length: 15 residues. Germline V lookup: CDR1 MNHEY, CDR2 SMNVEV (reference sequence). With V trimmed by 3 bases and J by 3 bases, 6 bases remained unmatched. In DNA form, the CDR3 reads TGTGCCAGCAGTTTGACCGGGACAGGGTTCTACGAGCAGTACTTC. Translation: CASSLTGTGFYEQYF.

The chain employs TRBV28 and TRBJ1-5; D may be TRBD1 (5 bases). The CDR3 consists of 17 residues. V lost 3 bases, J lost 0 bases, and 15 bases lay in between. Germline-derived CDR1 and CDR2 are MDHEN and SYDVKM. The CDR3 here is CASSFVRGSSSNQPQHF. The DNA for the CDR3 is TGTGCCAGCAGTTTCGTTCGGGGCTCAAGTAGCAATCAGCCCCAGCATTTT.

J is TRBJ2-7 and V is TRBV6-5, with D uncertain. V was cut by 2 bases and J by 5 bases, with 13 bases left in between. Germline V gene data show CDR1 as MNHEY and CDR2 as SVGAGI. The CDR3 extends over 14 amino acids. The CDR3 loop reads CASSYDPLSDEQYF. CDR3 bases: TGTGCCAGCAGTTACGACCCCCTATCGGACGAGCAGTACTTC.

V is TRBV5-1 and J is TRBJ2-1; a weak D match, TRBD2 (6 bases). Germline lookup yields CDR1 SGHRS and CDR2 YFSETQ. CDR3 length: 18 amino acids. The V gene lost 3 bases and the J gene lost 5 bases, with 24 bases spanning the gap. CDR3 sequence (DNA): TGCGCCAGCAGCTGGATGGCTAGCGAGCCTTCAGGGAACAATGAGCAGTTCTTC. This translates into CASSWMASEPSGNNEQFF.

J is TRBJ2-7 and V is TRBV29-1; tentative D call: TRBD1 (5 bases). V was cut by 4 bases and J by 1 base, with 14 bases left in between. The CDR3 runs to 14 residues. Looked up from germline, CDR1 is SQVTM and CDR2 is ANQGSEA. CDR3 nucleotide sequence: TGCAGCGTTGGGGTACAAGGGGTGTCCTACGAGCAGTACTTC. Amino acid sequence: CSVGVQGVSYEQYF.

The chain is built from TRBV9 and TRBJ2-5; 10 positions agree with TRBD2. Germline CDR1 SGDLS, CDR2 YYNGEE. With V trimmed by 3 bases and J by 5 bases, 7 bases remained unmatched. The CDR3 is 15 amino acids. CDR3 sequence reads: CASSAAGGVRETQYF. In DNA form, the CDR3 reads TGTGCCAGCAGCGCAGCGGGAGGGGTGCGGGAGACCCAGTACTTC.

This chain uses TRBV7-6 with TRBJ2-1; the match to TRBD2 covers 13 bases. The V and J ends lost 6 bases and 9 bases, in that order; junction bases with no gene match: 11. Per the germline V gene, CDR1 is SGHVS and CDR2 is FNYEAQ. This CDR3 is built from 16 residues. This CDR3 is CASSYSGTSGKFEQFF. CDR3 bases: TGTGCCAGCAGTTATTCCGGGACTAGCGGGAAGTTTGAGCAGTTCTTC.

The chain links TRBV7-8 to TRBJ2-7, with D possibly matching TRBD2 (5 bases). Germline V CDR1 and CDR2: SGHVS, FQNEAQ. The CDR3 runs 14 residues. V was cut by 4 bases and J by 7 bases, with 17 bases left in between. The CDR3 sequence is CASSSGVGLLEQYF. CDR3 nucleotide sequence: TGTGCCAGCAGCTCCGGGGTGGGATTGCTGGAGCAGTACTTC. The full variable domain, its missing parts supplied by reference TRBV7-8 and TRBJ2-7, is GAGVSQSPRYKVAKRGQDVALRCDPISGHVSLFWYQQALGQGPEFLTYFQNEAQLDKSGLPSDRFFAERPEGSVSTLKIQRTQQEDSAVYLCASSSGVGLLEQYFGPGTRLTVT.

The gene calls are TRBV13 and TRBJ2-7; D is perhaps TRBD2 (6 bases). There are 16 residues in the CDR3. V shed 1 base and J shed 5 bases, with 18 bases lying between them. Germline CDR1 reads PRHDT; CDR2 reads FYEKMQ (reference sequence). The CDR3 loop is CASSLVRTGEADEQYF. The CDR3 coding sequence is TGTGCCAGCAGCTTAGTTAGGACGGGAGAGGCGGACGAGCAGTACTTC.

The CDR3 bases are TGTGCCTGGAGTACTGGCTACGAGCAGTACTTC. The encoded protein is CAWSTGYEQYF. The chain has TRBV30 and TRBJ2-7, with no clear D. The germline V gene has CDR1 GTSNPN and CDR2 SVGIG (reference sequence). Trimming pared 2 bases from V and 3 bases from J, leaving 5 bases between. The CDR3 sequence is 11 residues long.